The clone carrying this T cell receptor (beta chain) has a handful of counts. In TCRdb, the RT-PCR reads were re-called with MiXCR into one record per CDR3 protein. The table has roughly 880,000 distinct CDR3 sequences, over 15% seen once; the top ten hold about 6%. Germline V gene lookup returns CDR1 LNHDA and CDR2 SQIVND (reference sequence). The V gene lost 7 bases and the J gene lost 2 bases, with 14 bases spanning the gap. This CDR3 contains 14 residues. The data were obtained in a study of patients and donors after allogeneic stem cell transplantation. This sequence was found in a human donor who was either an allogeneic HSCT recipient or a stem cell or donor lymphocyte infusion donor (not recorded which). It is not recorded whose cells these are; they may come from a transplant donor. The sample consisted of blood, either unsorted or a sorted T cell fraction (not recorded which). This chain connects TRBV19 to TRBJ1-2; possibly TRBD1 for D (6 bases). The CDR3 coding sequence is TGTGCCAGTACCGGGGGGGGCCAAAACTATGGCTACACCTTC. Translation: CASTGGGQNYGYTF.